The 17 T cell receptor beta chains reported below all come from one sample, sequenced in a study of T cell responses to AZD1222 COVID-19 vaccine. Generated by immunoSEQ multiplex PCR, the TCRdb table keeps only in-frame clones and is missing some. The repertoire holds approximately 50,000 clones, approximately 88% seen once, with about 14% in the top ten. The material was peripheral blood, obtained on day 0 of AZD1222 vaccination. These receptors were obtained from an adult in good health.

This rearrangement joins TRBV6-6 to TRBJ1-2; 12 bases are a match to TRBD1. The CDR3 is made up of 17 amino acids. CDR1 is MNHNY and CDR2 is SVGAGI in the germline V gene (reference sequence). J lost 5 bases, V lost 5 bases, and 12 bases had no gene match. CDR3: CASSPTRDRGPGYGYTF. The CDR3 DNA reads as TGTGCCAGCAGTCCTACCCGGGACAGGGGGCCTGGATATGGCTACACCTTC.

The chain employs TRBV10-2 and TRBJ2-5; 10 bases map to TRBD2. The germline CDR1 and CDR2 sequences are WSHSY and SAAADI. V dropped 4 bases and J dropped 7; count of bases not matched to a gene: 12. The CDR3 sequence is 16 residues long. The DNA of the CDR3 is TGCGCCAGCAGTGGACGGGGGACTAGCGCGCGCGGGACCCAGTACTTC. It translates to CASSGRGTSARGTQYF.

The chain carries TRBV19 and TRBJ2-5, with D perhaps being TRBD1 or TRBD2 (5 bases each). From germline, CDR1 is LNHDA and CDR2 SQIVND (reference sequence). This CDR3 comprises 13 residues. The germline V and J ends were trimmed by 3 bases and 5 bases, with 10 bases remaining between them. CDR3 sequence: CASSISREETQYF. CDR3 nucleotide sequence: TGTGCCAGTAGTATCTCCAGGGAGGAGACCCAGTACTTC.

CDR3 sequence (DNA): TGTGCCAGCAGCTTATTTCGAACCCAAGAGACCCAGTACTTC. Translation gives CASSLFRTQETQYF. The chain recombines TRBV7-9 with TRBJ2-5; D uncertain. The CDR3 length is 14 residues. CDR1 is SEHNR and CDR2 is FQNEAQ in the germline V gene (reference sequence). The germline V and J ends were trimmed by 2 bases and 1 base, with 8 bases remaining between them.

This chain connects TRBV6-5 to TRBJ2-7, with 8 bases fitting TRBD1. The CDR3 extends over 15 amino acids. Trimming cost V 5 bases and J 3 bases; bases outside gene matches: 9. Germline loops: CDR1 MNHEY, CDR2 SVGAGI. CDR3 DNA: TGTGCCAGCAGTAGACCGCAGGGGGCCTTCTACGAGCAGTACTTC. This gives the protein CASSRPQGAFYEQYF.

This chain connects TRBV5-1 to TRBJ2-5, with D perhaps matching TRBD1 (6 bases). Germline V CDR1 and CDR2: SGHRS, YFSETQ. The CDR3 sequence is 15 residues long. The V end was cut by 0 bases, the J end by 5 bases, with 14 bases between. CDR3 amino acids: CASSLVGAEGETQYF. CDR3 DNA sequence: TGCGCCAGCAGCTTGGTGGGGGCCGAAGGGGAGACCCAGTACTTC.

The chain couples TRBV7-3 to TRBJ2-5; tentatively, D is TRBD1 or TRBD2 (5 bases each). The germline CDR1 and CDR2 sequences are SGHTA and FQGTGA. This CDR3 is 15 amino acids long. With 2 bases removed from V and 3 bases from J, the gap between germline ends came to 13 bases. The CDR3 loop is CASSLLGVREETQYF. The DNA for the CDR3 is TGTGCCAGCAGCTTATTGGGGGTTAGGGAAGAGACCCAGTACTTC.

A remark on this clone: Within the sample, other DNA sequences also encode this same CDR3. The chain is built from TRBV11-3 and TRBJ2-1, with D hard to call. The CDR3 spans 13 residues. Trimming stripped 1 base from V and 5 bases from J, with 6 bases between. Germline CDR1 and CDR2: SGHNT and YENEEA. CDR3 bases: TGTGCCAGCAGCTTAGGAGCGAACAATGAGCAGTTCTTC. Amino acids: CASSLGANNEQFF.

J is TRBJ1-1 and V is TRBV6-5; TRBD1 matches at 8 bases. The CDR3 covers 15 residues. Germline CDR1 is MNHEY and CDR2 is SVGAGI. The V and J ends lost 5 bases and 1 base, in that order; junction bases with no gene match: 6. The CDR3 DNA reads as TGTGCCAGCAGTAGTGGACAGGGAGAGAACACTGAAGCTTTCTTT. Translating it yields CASSSGQGENTEAFF.

V and J are TRBV25-1 and TRBJ2-3; D gene uncertain. CDR1 is MGHDK and CDR2 is SYGVNS in the germline V gene. The length of the CDR3 is 13 residues. The V end was cut by 7 bases, the J end by 2 bases, with 10 bases between. CDR3 sequence: CASTPGYTDTQYF. In DNA form, the CDR3 reads TGTGCCAGCACACCGGGTTACACAGATACGCAGTATTTT.

This chain connects TRBV7-2 to TRBJ1-6; maybe TRBD1 (6 bases). The CDR3 extends over 14 amino acids. CDR1 and CDR2 (germline): SGHTA, FQGNSA. V was pared by 0 bases and J by 7 bases, with 7 bases between. The CDR3: CASSLAGTNSPLHF. The CDR3 bases are TGTGCCAGCAGCTTAGCCGGGACAAATTCACCCCTCCACTTT.

The chain joins TRBV6-1 to TRBJ1-1; possible D gene TRBD1, 6 bases. Germline CDR1 is MNHNS and CDR2 is SASEGT. There are 15 residues in the CDR3. The V gene lost 6 bases and the J gene lost 1 base, with 15 bases spanning the gap. CDR3: CASRSPGHPNTEAFF. For the CDR3, the DNA is TGTGCCAGCAGATCGCCGGGACATCCGAACACTGAAGCTTTCTTT.

The chain has TRBV7-8 and TRBJ2-7; 12 nucleotides line up with TRBD2. CDR3 length: 16 amino acids. V was clipped by 3 bases and J by 6 bases; unmatched bases: 9. Germline V gives CDR1 SGHVS, CDR2 FQNEAQ. DNA for the CDR3: TGTGCCAGCAGCTTGAGGGAGACTAGCGGGAGCCTCGAGCAGTACTTC. Amino acids: CASSLRETSGSLEQYF.

V gene TRBV2 combines with J gene TRBJ1-3; D call uncertain. V shed 3 bases and J shed 0 bases, with 12 bases lying between them. Germline lookup yields CDR1 SNHLY and CDR2 FYNNEI. The CDR3 runs 16 residues. CDR3 sequence reads: CASSEEAPGSGNTIYF. CDR3 nucleotides: TGTGCCAGCAGTGAGGAGGCCCCGGGCTCTGGAAACACCATATATTTT. The complete variable domain, with remaining parts taken from reference TRBV2 and TRBJ1-3, reads EPEVTQTPSHQVTQMGQEVILRCVPISNHLYFYWYRQILGQKVEFLVSFYNNEISEKSEIFDDQFSVERPDGSNFTLKIRSTKLEDSAMYFCASSEEAPGSGNTIYFGEGSWLTVV.

The chain uses TRBV7-2 and TRBJ1-3; no clear D gene. Trimming removed 4 bases at V and 1 base at J, with 8 bases between. CDR1 and CDR2 (germline): SGHTA, FQGNSA. The CDR3 totals 14 residues. As DNA, the CDR3 is TGTGCCAGCAGCTCCAGTATATCTGGAAACACCATATATTTT. It is translated as CASSSSISGNTIYF.

This clone was counted a single time. This chain connects TRBV24-1 to TRBJ2-7, with D possibly being TRBD1 (5 bases). CDR1 is KGHDR, CDR2 SFDVKD, per germline. CDR3 length: 11 residues. Trimming cost V 6 bases and J 3 bases, with 5 bases left between them. CDR3: CATSTGYEQYF. Written as DNA, the CDR3 is TGTGCCACCAGTACAGGCTACGAGCAGTACTTC.

The chain has TRBV5-1 and TRBJ2-1; D is unresolved. Germline CDR1 reads SGHRS; CDR2 reads YFSETQ. Trimming stripped 0 bases from V and 6 bases from J, with 10 bases between. CDR3 length equals 14 residues. DNA for the CDR3: TGCGCCAGCAGCTTGGGGTTCTATGGCAATGAGCAGTTCTTC. The encoded protein is CASSLGFYGNEQFF.